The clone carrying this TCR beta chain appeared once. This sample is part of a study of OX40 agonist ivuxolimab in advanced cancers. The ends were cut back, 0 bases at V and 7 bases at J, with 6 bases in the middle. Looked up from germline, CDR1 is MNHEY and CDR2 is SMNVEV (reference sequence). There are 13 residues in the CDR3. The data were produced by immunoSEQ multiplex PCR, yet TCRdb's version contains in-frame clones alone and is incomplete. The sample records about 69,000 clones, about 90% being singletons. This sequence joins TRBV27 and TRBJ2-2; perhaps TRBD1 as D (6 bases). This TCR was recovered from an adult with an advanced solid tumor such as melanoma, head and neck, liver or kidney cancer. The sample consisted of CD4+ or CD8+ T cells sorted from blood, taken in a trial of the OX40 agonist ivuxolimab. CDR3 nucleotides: TGTGCCAGCAGTTTATCAGGGGGCGGGGAGCTGTTTTTT. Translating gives CASSLSGGGELFF.